A single sample gave rise to the 14 T cell receptor beta chains below, sequenced in a study of regulatory T cells in long-lasting Graves disease (dated by TCRdb to about 2021). The label giving this sample's time point can be read as: persistent/refractory GD, antithyroid drugs over 5 years with positive TRAb. RNA was extracted from PBMCs in TRIzol for both TCR sequencing and RNA sequencing. Libraries were constructed by multiplex PCR. Sequencing instrument: Illumina HiSeq 4000. TCR beta libraries were built with iRepertoire HTBI primers and Arm-PCR amplification of CDR3 regions. TCRdb passed the public sequencing reads through fastp at Q25 and MiXCR, retaining productive beta sequences. Every distinct CDR3 protein forms one entry, paired with its most common genes and DNA. This sample has fewer than 600,000 distinct CDR3 sequences in its table, and 22% of those were observed once. The ten biggest clones cover around 12% of the sample.

The sample here was peripheral blood mononuclear cells (PBMCs), taken when the disease was refractory, from a patient treated with antithyroid drugs. The receptors were gathered from a female donor with Graves disease.

V usage is TRBV28 and J usage is TRBJ2-5; D not certain. Looked up from germline, CDR1 is MDHEN and CDR2 is SYDVKM. Trimming left V 3 bases short and J 5 bases short, with 13 bases between. The CDR3 sequence is 14 residues long. CDR3 coding DNA: TGTGCCAGCAGTTTTGAGTTAAGGGCCGAGACCCAGTACTTC. It translates to CASSFELRAETQYF.

This clonotype was observed many times. The rearrangement uses TRBV2 and TRBJ2-5; 7 positions match TRBD1. Germline V gene lookup returns CDR1 SNHLY and CDR2 FYNNEI. The ends lost 9 bases at V and 1 base at J; junction bases unmatched: 8. The CDR3 runs 14 residues. Here the CDR3 reads CARRGPDLQETQYF. CDR3 nucleotides: TGTGCCAGGAGGGGGCCCGACCTCCAAGAGACCCAGTACTTC.

The rearrangement links TRBV2 to TRBJ1-6; 11 nucleotides align to TRBD1. Germline values: CDR1 SNHLY, CDR2 FYNNEI. The trim removed 6 bases at V and 6 bases at J, leaving 10 bases unmatched. The CDR3 extends over 17 amino acids. CDR3 sequence: CASSLTAGTGGNSPLHF. The CDR3 DNA reads as TGTGCCAGCAGCTTAACGGCCGGGACAGGGGGTAATTCACCCCTCCACTTT.

This sequence joins TRBV4-3 and TRBJ1-2, with D maybe TRBD1 (6 bases). Trimming took 0 bases from V and 7 from J, leaving 24 bases between them. The germline V gene encodes CDR1 LGHNA and CDR2 YSLEER. CDR3 length equals 18 residues. CDR3 bases: TGCGCCAGCAGCCAAGATGGGCCCGGGACATATGAAGGGACTGGCTACACCTTC. This codes for CASSQDGPGTYEGTGYTF.

The chain recombines TRBV6-5 with TRBJ2-7; 7 bases map to TRBD2. The CDR3 runs 16 residues. Germline V lookup: CDR1 MNHEY, CDR2 SVGAGI. Trimming at V came to 2 bases and at J to 5 bases, leaving 12 bases not matched to a gene. The CDR3 region has the DNA TGTGCCAGCAGTTACCCGCCGGAGAGGGAGGGAAACGAGCAGTACTTC. Translation gives CASSYPPEREGNEQYF.

The chain uses TRBV7-2 and TRBJ2-3; possibly TRBD2 for D (6 bases). Trimming left V 3 bases short and J 6 bases short, with 16 bases between. Germline CDR1 reads SGHTA; CDR2 reads FQGNSA. CDR3 length equals 15 residues. The chain's CDR3 is CASSFPRTTSDTQYF. The DNA of the CDR3 is TGTGCCAGCAGCTTCCCCAGGACTACCTCTGATACGCAGTATTTT.

There are many counts of this clonotype. The chain joins TRBV28 to TRBJ2-7; the D call may be TRBD1 or TRBD2 (5 bases each). Trimming left V 5 bases short and J 2 bases short, with 10 bases between. Germline lookup yields CDR1 MDHEN and CDR2 SYDVKM. The CDR3 runs 13 residues. CDR3 residues: CASSRDAPYEQYF. The DNA of the CDR3 is TGTGCCAGCAGTAGGGACGCCCCCTACGAGCAGTACTTC.

This clonotype has at least ten counts. This chain joins TRBV28 and TRBJ2-5; no firm D call. Germline V gives CDR1 MDHEN, CDR2 SYDVKM. The V gene lost 11 bases and the J gene lost 4 bases, with 11 bases spanning the gap. The CDR3 runs to 11 residues. CDR3 protein: CAVEYGETQYF. The CDR3 DNA follows: TGTGCCGTTGAGTATGGAGAGACCCAGTACTTC.

The table lists this clonotype with many counts. The chain couples TRBV2 to TRBJ2-7, with 9 bases fitting TRBD2. Germline CDR1 is SNHLY and CDR2 is FYNNEI. This CDR3 is built from 13 residues. Unmatched junction bases numbered 4, after V lost 8 bases and J lost 2 bases. The CDR3 region is CASCLAGTYEQYF. The DNA for the CDR3 is TGTGCCAGCTGCCTAGCGGGAACCTACGAGCAGTACTTC.

This clonotype was observed at least ten times. The J gene is TRBJ1-5, the V gene TRBV28; 7 bases fit TRBD1. This CDR3 is 18 amino acids long. With V trimmed by 2 bases and J by 0 bases, 10 bases remained unmatched. Germline values: CDR1 MDHEN, CDR2 SYDVKM. The CDR3 DNA reads as TGTGCCAGCAGTTTACTAAAAGAAGGGGGCGGTAGCAATCAGCCCCAGCATTTT. This translates into CASSLLKEGGGSNQPQHF.

This clonotype was detected ten times or more. This chain uses TRBV6-5 with TRBJ1-5; a possible D gene is TRBD1 (6 bases). CDR1 is MNHEY and CDR2 is SVGAGI in the germline V gene. The V and J ends lost 0 bases and 11 bases respectively, with 11 bases between them. The CDR3 totals 13 residues. DNA for the CDR3: TGTGCCAGCAGTTACTCAGAGCAGGGGACCCAGCATTTT. Protein product: CASSYSEQGTQHF.

About this clonotype: A much larger clone is a single base away; this may be a read error. The chain recombines TRBV7-2 with TRBJ2-7; D unresolved. The CDR3 runs 12 residues. Germline lookup yields CDR1 SGHTA and CDR2 FQGNSA. CDR3 residues: CASSLRFYGQYF. CDR3 in DNA: TGTGCCAGCAGCCTAAGATTCTACGGGCAGTACTTC.

The CDR3 coding sequence is TGTGCCTGGAGTGTGACCCGGGACAGGGCCCAAAACACTGAAGCTTTCTTT. Translating gives CAWSVTRDRAQNTEAFF. The V gene is TRBV30, the J gene TRBJ1-1; 9 bases line up with TRBD1. Germline trimming cut 0 bases from V and 2 bases from J; bases unmatched to any gene: 10. The length of the CDR3 is 17 residues. Germline lookup yields CDR1 GTSNPN and CDR2 SVGIG (reference sequence). The complete variable domain, with remaining parts taken from reference TRBV30 and TRBJ1-1, reads SQTIHQWPATLVQPVGSPLSLECTVEGTSNPNLYWYRQAAGRGLQLLFYSVGIGQISSEVPQNLSASRPQDRQFILSSKKLLLSDSGFYLCAWSVTRDRAQNTEAFFGQGTRLTVV.

This clonotype was detected ten times or more. The V gene is TRBV9, the J gene TRBJ1-5, with TRBD1 matching 7 bases. V lost 3 bases to trimming and J lost 0 bases; unmatched junction nucleotides: 3. Per the germline V gene, CDR1 is SGDLS and CDR2 is YYNGEE. This CDR3 has 15 amino acids. The CDR3 loop is CASSAGTDSNQPQHF. CDR3 nucleotide sequence: TGTGCCAGCAGCGCAGGGACAGATAGCAATCAGCCCCAGCATTTT.